The subject of this entry is one T cell receptor (beta chain). J was trimmed by 5 bases and V by 4 bases; bases with no gene match: 5. This CDR3 comprises 14 residues. Germline values: CDR1 SGHRS, CDR2 YFSETQ. This table comes from immunoSEQ multiplex PCR, and its TCRdb copy is limited to in-frame clones, with some not included. The sample carries about 180,000 clones, about 81% recorded once. The data were obtained in a study of blood T cell repertoires in COVID-19. The clonotype originates from a woman at least 80 years old with COVID-19, enrolled during active disease. Material: peripheral blood. This chain joins TRBV5-1 and TRBJ2-3, with TRBD2 identical over 9 bases. CDR3 protein: CASSRTSAVDTQYF. The DNA for the CDR3 is TGCGCCAGCAGCCGGACTAGCGCGGTAGATACGCAGTATTTT.